The source of this T cell receptor beta chain is a study of cytomegalovirus exposure and HLA in healthy donors. CDR3 length equals 15 residues. Trimming took off 2 bases at V and 3 bases at J, with 14 bases between the two ends. Germline assignment: CDR1 MNHEY and CDR2 SMNVEV (reference sequence). 60 Vbeta and 13 Jbeta primers were used in PCR. Profiling relied on immunoSEQ multiplex PCR, and the TCRdb table lists in-frame clones only, not all of them. The repertoire includes about 67,000 clones, approximately 67% of them detected once, and 2% to 2.5% sits in the top ten. The receptor was isolated from a woman in her 30s in good health and CMV-seronegative. The chain couples TRBV27 to TRBJ2-7, with D possibly TRBD2 on 6 matching bases. The sequencing input was PBMCs. The CDR3 here is CASSLAGTGYYEQYF. The CDR3 coding sequence is TGTGCCAGCAGTTTAGCGGGGACTGGGTACTACGAGCAGTACTTC.